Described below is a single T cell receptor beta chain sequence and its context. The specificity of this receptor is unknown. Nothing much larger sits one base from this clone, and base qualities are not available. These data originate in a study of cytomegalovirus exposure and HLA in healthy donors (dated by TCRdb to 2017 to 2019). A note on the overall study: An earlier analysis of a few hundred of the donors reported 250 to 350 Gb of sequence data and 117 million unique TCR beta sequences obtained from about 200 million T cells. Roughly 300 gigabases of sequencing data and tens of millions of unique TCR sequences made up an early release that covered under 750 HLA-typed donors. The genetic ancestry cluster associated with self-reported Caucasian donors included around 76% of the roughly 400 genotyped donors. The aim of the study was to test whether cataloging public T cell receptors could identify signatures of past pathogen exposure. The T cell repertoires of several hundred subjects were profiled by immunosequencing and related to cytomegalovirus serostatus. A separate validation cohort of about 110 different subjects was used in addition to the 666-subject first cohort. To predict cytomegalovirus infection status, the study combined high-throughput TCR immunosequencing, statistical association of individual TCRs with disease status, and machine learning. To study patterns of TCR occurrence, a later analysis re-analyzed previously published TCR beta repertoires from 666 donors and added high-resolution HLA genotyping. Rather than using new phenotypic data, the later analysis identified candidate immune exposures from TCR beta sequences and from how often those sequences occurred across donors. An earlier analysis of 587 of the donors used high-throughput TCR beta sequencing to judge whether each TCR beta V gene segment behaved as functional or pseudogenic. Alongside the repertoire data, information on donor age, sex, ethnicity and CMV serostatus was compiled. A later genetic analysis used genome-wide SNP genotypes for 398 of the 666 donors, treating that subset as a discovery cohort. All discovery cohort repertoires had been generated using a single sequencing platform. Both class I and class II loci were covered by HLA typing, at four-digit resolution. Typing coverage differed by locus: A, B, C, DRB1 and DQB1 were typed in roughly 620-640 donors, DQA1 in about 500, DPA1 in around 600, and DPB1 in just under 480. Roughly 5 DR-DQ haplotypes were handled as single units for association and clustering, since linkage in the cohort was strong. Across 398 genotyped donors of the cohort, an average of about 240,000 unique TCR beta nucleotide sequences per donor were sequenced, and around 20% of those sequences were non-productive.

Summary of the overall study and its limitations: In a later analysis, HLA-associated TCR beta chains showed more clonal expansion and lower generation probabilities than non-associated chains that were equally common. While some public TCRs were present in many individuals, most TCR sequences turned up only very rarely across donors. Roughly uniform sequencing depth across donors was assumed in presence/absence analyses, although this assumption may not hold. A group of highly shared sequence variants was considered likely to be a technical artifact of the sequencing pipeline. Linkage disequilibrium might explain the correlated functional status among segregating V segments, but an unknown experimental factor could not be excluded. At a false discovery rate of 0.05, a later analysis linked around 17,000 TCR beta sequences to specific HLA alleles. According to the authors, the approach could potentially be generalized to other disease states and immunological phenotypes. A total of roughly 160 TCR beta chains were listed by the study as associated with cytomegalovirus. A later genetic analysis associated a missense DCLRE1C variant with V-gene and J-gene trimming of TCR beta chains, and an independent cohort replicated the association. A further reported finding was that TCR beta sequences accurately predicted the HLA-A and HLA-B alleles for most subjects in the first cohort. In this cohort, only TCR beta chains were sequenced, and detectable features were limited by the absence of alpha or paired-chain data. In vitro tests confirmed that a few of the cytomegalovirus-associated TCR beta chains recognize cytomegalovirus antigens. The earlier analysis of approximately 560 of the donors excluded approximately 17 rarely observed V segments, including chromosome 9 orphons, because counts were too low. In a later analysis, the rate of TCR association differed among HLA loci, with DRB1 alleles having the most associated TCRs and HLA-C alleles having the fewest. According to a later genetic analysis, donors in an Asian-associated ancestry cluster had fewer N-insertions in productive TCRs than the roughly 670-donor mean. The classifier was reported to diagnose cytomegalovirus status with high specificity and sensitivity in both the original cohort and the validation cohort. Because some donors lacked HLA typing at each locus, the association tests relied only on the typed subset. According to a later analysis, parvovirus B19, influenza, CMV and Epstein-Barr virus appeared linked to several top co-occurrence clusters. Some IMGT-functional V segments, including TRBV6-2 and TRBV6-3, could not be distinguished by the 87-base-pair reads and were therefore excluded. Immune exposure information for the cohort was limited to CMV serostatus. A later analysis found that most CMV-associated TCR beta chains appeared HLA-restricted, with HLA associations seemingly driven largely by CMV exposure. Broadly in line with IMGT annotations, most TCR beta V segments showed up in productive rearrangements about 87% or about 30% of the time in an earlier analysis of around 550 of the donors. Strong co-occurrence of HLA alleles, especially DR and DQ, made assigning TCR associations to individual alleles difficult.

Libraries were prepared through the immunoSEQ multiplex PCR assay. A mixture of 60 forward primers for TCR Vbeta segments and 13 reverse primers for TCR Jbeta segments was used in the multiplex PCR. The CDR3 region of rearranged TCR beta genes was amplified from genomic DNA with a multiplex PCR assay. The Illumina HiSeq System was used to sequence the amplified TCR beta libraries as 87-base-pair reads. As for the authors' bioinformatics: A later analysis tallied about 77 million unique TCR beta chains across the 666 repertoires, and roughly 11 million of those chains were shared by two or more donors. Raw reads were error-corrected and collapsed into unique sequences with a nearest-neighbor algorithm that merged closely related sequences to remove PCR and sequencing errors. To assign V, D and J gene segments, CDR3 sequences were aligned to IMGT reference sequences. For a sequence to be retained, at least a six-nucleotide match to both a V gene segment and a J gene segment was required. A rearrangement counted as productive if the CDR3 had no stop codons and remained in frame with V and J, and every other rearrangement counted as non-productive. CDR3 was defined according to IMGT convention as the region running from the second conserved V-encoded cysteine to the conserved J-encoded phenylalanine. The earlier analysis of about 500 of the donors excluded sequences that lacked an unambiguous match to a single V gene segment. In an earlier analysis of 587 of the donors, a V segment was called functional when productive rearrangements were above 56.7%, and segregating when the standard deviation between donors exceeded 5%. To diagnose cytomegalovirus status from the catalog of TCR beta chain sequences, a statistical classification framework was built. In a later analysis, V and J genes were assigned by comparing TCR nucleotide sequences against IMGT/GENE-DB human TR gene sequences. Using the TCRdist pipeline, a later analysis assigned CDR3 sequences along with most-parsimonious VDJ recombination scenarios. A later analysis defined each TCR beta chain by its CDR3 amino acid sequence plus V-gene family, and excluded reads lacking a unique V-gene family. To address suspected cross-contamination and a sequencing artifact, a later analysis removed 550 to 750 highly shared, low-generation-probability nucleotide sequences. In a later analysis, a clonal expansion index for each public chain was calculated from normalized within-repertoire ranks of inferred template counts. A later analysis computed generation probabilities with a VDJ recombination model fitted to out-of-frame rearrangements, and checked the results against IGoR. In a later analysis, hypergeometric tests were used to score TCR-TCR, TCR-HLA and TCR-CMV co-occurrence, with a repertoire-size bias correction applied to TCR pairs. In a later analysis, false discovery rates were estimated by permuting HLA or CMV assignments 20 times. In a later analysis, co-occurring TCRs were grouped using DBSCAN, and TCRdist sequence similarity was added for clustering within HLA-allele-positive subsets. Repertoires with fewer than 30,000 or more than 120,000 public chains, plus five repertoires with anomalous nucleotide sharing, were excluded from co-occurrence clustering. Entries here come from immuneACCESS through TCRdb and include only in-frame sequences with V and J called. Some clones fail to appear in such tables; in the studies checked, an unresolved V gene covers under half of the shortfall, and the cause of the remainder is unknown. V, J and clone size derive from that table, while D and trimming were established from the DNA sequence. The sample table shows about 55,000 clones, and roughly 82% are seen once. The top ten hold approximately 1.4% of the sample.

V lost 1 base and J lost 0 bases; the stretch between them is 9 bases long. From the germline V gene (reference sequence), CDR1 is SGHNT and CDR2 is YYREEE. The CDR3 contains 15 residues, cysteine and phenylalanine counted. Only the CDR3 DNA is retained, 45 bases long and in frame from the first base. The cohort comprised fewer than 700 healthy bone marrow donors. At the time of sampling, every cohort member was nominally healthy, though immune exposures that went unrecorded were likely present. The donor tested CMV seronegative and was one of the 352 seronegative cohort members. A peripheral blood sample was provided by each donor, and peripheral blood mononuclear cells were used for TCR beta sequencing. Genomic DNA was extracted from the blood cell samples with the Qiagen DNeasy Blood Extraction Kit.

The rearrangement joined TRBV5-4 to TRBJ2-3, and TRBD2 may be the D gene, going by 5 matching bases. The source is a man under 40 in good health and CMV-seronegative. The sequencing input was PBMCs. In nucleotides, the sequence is TGTGCCAGCAGCTTGACTAGTAGGAGCACAGATACGCAGTATTTT. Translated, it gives CASSLTSRSTDTQYF.